One T cell receptor beta chain is described in this entry. The antigen is undetermined. Each gene name is a mouse one. The read terminates 1 residue ahead of where the CDR3 ends, so the germline J gene completes it. Described time point: mouse harvest day 7 after allogeneic transplant. The graft held 10^6 splenic CD5+ T cells and 10^7 T-cell-depleted bone marrow cells. Mice had MHC-mismatched B6 into BALB/c GVHD, sampled day 7 or 14. CDR1 and CDR2 (germline): MSHET, SYDVDS. The CDR3 extends over 13 amino acids. Trimming at V came to 6 bases and at J to 7 bases, leaving 2 bases not matched to a gene. This record comes from a study of tissue T cells after allogeneic stem cell transplantation. Some clones are missing from TCRdb's copy, which holds only in-frame ones; the method was immunoSEQ multiplex PCR. The repertoire holds fewer than 8,500 clones, with over 35% as singletons. Study outcomes and limitations: Tissue-detected TCR repertoire was only partly captured by blood and spleen T cells. Within patients, tissue anatomy strongly shaped TCR repertoire composition. Which tissue TCRs were alloreactive or antigen-specific was not determined. Some clones might be persisting host cells.

The sample taken for sequencing was skin. The gene calls are TRBV29 and TRBJ2-1; 11 positions agree with TRBD2. The receptor was derived from a female BALB/c mouse given C57BL/6 T cells with graft-versus-host disease after an allogeneic hematopoietic cell transplant. The CDR3 loop is CASRLGGRAEQFF. CDR3 bases read: TGTGCTAGCAGACTGGGGGGGCGGGCTGAGCAGTTC.